Listed here are 30 T cell receptor beta chains from one sample, sequenced in a study of blood T cell repertoires in COVID-19. Clones were sequenced by immunoSEQ multiplex PCR, and TCRdb holds only the in-frame ones, with some missing. The table records 310,000 or so clones, approximately 90% of them present only once. The sample comprised peripheral blood. All receptors come from a man aged 25-45 years with COVID-19, enrolled during active disease.

The chain couples TRBV2 to TRBJ2-7; the D gene is possibly TRBD1 (5 bases). CDR1 is SNHLY and CDR2 is FYNNEI in the germline V gene. With 7 bases removed from V and 3 bases from J, the gap between germline ends came to 22 bases. This CDR3 is built from 16 residues. The CDR3 reads CASKPRQTRGNYEQYF. As DNA, the CDR3 is TGTGCCAGCAAACCCAGACAAACAAGGGGAAACTACGAGCAGTACTTC.

V is TRBV5-1 and J is TRBJ1-1; D perhaps matches TRBD1 (5 bases). The CDR3 spans 15 residues. Trimming shortened V by 0 bases and J by 4 bases, and 13 bases separated the two germline ends. Germline V lookup: CDR1 SGHRS, CDR2 YFSETQ. For the CDR3, the DNA is TGCGCCAGCAGCTTGGATCTGGGTAGGGGCACTGAAGCTTTCTTT. Protein sequence: CASSLDLGRGTEAFF.

The chain has TRBV5-1 and TRBJ1-1, with D maybe TRBD1 (6 bases). Trimming left V 0 bases short and J 5 bases short, with 11 bases between. CDR3 length: 14 amino acids. Germline V CDR1 and CDR2: SGHRS, YFSETQ. CDR3 sequence reads: CASSLGTQGTEAFF. CDR3 bases: TGCGCCAGCAGCTTGGGAACTCAGGGGACTGAAGCTTTCTTT.

This sequence joins TRBV27 and TRBJ1-1; 7 nucleotides line up with TRBD1. Losses at the gene ends were 5 bases for V and 3 bases for J; bases not matched to a gene: 9. CDR3 length: 15 amino acids. CDR1 and CDR2 from the germline V gene are MNHEY and SMNVEV (reference sequence). In nucleotides, the CDR3 is TGTGCCAGCAGTGATTACAGGGGTATGGACACTGAAGCTTTCTTT. Its protein is CASSDYRGMDTEAFF.

CDR3 sequence reads: CASSSDRGVHEQYF. The CDR3, as DNA: TGTGCCAGCAGTTCGGACAGGGGCGTCCACGAGCAGTACTTC. The rearrangement links TRBV27 to TRBJ2-7; 9 bases are a match to TRBD1. The V and J ends lost 4 bases and 5 bases, in that order; junction bases with no gene match: 6. Germline CDR1 and CDR2: MNHEY and SMNVEV (reference sequence). CDR3 size: 14 residues.

The sample holds a few counts of this clone. The chain couples TRBV30 to TRBJ1-6, with D possibly being TRBD1 (6 bases). V was cut by 4 bases and J by 9 bases, with 13 bases left in between. Germline V gene sequence: CDR1 GTSNPN, CDR2 SVGIG (reference sequence). The CDR3 runs to 13 residues. This CDR3 reads CAWIQGWTSPLHF. The CDR3 nucleotides read TGTGCCTGGATACAGGGTTGGACTTCACCCCTCCACTTT.

Remarks on this clone: The identical CDR3 is also encoded by other nucleotide sequences in the sample. The chain couples TRBV7-3 to TRBJ2-1; 11 nucleotides agree with TRBD1. The germline CDR1 and CDR2 sequences are SGHTA and FQGTGA. Trimming cost V 3 bases and J 3 bases; bases outside gene matches: 1. The CDR3 runs to 15 residues. The CDR3 DNA follows: TGTGCCAGCAGCTTGGGACAGGGGGGCTACAATGAGCAGTTCTTC. Translation: CASSLGQGGYNEQFF.

CDR3 loop: CASGGTAGTGAVTVTYEQYF. For the CDR3, the DNA is TGTGCCAGCGGAGGTACGGCCGGGACAGGGGCTGTTACTGTTACCTACGAGCAGTACTTC. The V call is TRBV28, the J call TRBJ2-7; 10 bases align to TRBD1. This CDR3 spans 20 amino acids. The germline V gene encodes CDR1 MDHEN and CDR2 SYDVKM. V lost 8 bases, J lost 2 bases, and 24 bases stayed unmatched.

This clone was picked up one time. The chain recombines TRBV28 with TRBJ2-7, with a possible D match to TRBD2 (6 bases). The germline gives CDR1 MDHEN, CDR2 SYDVKM. This CDR3 contains 13 residues. The V gene lost 10 bases and the J gene lost 3 bases, with 16 bases spanning the gap. The CDR3 bases are TGTGCCACCAACCGACCTAGCGACTACGAGCAGTACTTC. It encodes CATNRPSDYEQYF.

This clone occurred once. This chain joins TRBV4-2 and TRBJ2-2, with 10 bases identical to TRBD1. Germline CDR1 LGHNA, CDR2 YNFKEQ. The CDR3 spans 18 residues. V was clipped by 2 bases and J by 2 bases; unmatched bases: 8. This CDR3 reads CASSQTSMTGGNTGELFF. The CDR3 DNA follows: TGTGCCAGCAGCCAAACCTCAATGACAGGGGGCAACACCGGGGAGCTGTTTTTT.

The chain carries TRBV28 and TRBJ2-6, with D tentatively TRBD2 (7 bases). CDR1 and CDR2 (germline): MDHEN, SYDVKM. CDR3 length: 18 residues. Trimming removed 5 bases at V and 3 bases at J, with 20 bases between. The CDR3 region is CASSPGRGRQSGANVLTF. Written as DNA, the CDR3 is TGTGCCAGCAGTCCTGGGAGGGGGAGGCAAAGTGGGGCCAACGTCCTGACTTTC.

The CDR3 sequence: CASSYSNRETQYF. CDR3 bases: TGTGCCAGCAGTTACTCTAACAGAGAGACCCAGTACTTC. This sequence joins TRBV6-5 and TRBJ2-5; D is undetermined. Germline CDR1 and CDR2: MNHEY and SVGAGI. Trimming removed 0 bases from V and 4 bases from J, with 6 bases in between. The CDR3 has 13 amino acids.

In DNA form, the CDR3 reads TGTGCCAGCAGCCCCCGGCAGGGCGCCTATCCTTCCTACGAGCAGTACTTC. It yields the protein CASSPRQGAYPSYEQYF. This chain connects TRBV7-9 to TRBJ2-7, with TRBD1 as a possible D gene (5 bases). V lost 5 bases and J lost 1, with 21 bases in between. Germline V gene sequence: CDR1 SEHNR, CDR2 FQNEAQ (reference sequence). CDR3 length: 17 residues.

The V and J genes are TRBV6-5 and TRBJ1-2; a possible D gene is TRBD1 (5 bases). The V gene lost 6 bases and the J gene lost 4 bases, with 9 bases spanning the gap. The CDR3 runs 12 residues. The V gene's germline CDR1 is MNHEY and CDR2 SVGAGI. The CDR3 DNA is TGTGCCAGCAGGCAGGGTTTCTATGGCTACACCTTC. Translation: CASRQGFYGYTF.

V is TRBV12-5 and J is TRBJ1-6; D perhaps matches TRBD1 (6 bases). The germline V gene has CDR1 LGHNT and CDR2 FRNRAP. This CDR3 contains 13 residues. Between the trimmed V and J ends, which lost 7 bases and 7 bases, there was a span of 11 bases. As DNA, the CDR3 is TGTGCTAGTGCCCAACAGGGAAATTCACCCCTCCACTTT. This sequence encodes CASAQQGNSPLHF.

This rearrangement joins TRBV7-3 to TRBJ2-5; D is unclear. From germline, CDR1 is SGHTA and CDR2 FQGTGA. Trimming removed 1 base from V and 5 bases from J, with 11 bases in between. This CDR3 region has 14 residues. As DNA, the CDR3 is TGTGCCAGCAGCTTAAATGGGCCCCCCGAGACCCAGTACTTC. This codes for CASSLNGPPETQYF.

The rearrangement joins TRBV7-2 to TRBJ2-3; 7 positions match TRBD1. The CDR3 length is 16 residues. Germline CDR1 SGHTA, CDR2 FQGNSA. J gave up 0 bases and V 3 bases, and 6 bases lay outside the gene matches. CDR3 residues: CASSFRQGTSTDTQYF. The CDR3 nucleotides are TGTGCCAGCAGCTTCCGACAGGGAACTAGCACAGATACGCAGTATTTT.

The V call is TRBV24-1, the J call TRBJ1-1, with D perhaps matching TRBD1 (6 bases). The CDR3 is 13 residues long. V was pared by 3 bases and J by 10 bases, with 14 bases between. Germline loops: CDR1 KGHDR, CDR2 SFDVKD. In DNA form, the CDR3 reads TGTGCCACCAGTGATGCAAACAGGGCCGGAGCTTTCTTT. The encoded protein is CATSDANRAGAFF.

The chain combines TRBV4-2 with TRBJ2-7; 9 bases line up with TRBD1. The CDR3 is 15 residues long. V was pared by 0 bases and J by 5 bases, with 5 bases of the junction left unmatched. Germline V CDR1 and CDR2: LGHNA, YNFKEQ. The CDR3 loop reads CASSQEGQGWNEQYF. The CDR3 DNA follows: TGTGCCAGCAGCCAAGAGGGACAGGGATGGAACGAGCAGTACTTC.

With respect to this clone: The sample holds other DNA sequences that translate to the same CDR3. The chain has TRBV7-9 and TRBJ2-5; 12 bases agree with TRBD2. The CDR3 totals 14 residues. CDR1 and CDR2 (germline): SEHNR, FQNEAQ (reference sequence). V lost 2 bases, J lost 5 bases, and 0 bases stayed unmatched. CDR3 DNA sequence: TGTGCCAGCAGCTTACTAGCGGGAGGGGAGACCCAGTACTTC. Translating it yields CASSLLAGGETQYF.

The genes are TRBV12-5 and TRBJ1-6, with TRBD1 matching 8 bases. The V gene's germline CDR1 is LGHNT and CDR2 FRNRAP. Trimming cost V 2 bases and J 1 base; bases outside gene matches: 16. CDR3 length equals 21 residues. DNA of the CDR3: TGTGCTAGTGGTTTGCCATCCTCTACGACAGGGGAAAGATCCTATAATTCACCCCTCCACTTT. It specifies CASGLPSSTTGERSYNSPLHF.

In nucleotides, the CDR3 is TGTGCCAGCAGCCAAGGTGGCGCGGGAGGGTACGAGCAGTACTTC. Translation gives CASSQGGAGGYEQYF. The chain is built from TRBV3-1 (or the pseudogene TRBV3-2) and TRBJ2-7, with 9 bases lining up with TRBD2. CDR1 LGHDT and CDR2 YNNKEL come from the germline V gene (reference sequence). The junction had 5 bases not matched to a gene; V was cut back by 1 base and J by 4 bases. The CDR3 runs 15 residues.

The chain has TRBV7-9 and TRBJ1-2; D is possibly TRBD1 (6 bases). V was clipped by 1 base and J by 4 bases, with 13 bases between them. CDR3 length: 15 residues. CDR1 and CDR2 from the germline V gene are SEHNR and FQNEAQ (reference sequence). In DNA form, the CDR3 reads TGTGCCAGCAGCTTAGACCGGACAGCTCCCTATGGCTACACCTTC. It encodes CASSLDRTAPYGYTF.

This clone was detected only once. The J gene is TRBJ1-6, the V gene TRBV19; D gene unclear. V lost 1 base, J lost 7 bases, and 2 bases lay in between. This CDR3 is 12 amino acids long. Per germline, CDR1 LNHDA and CDR2 SQIVND (reference sequence). CDR3 bases: TGTGCCAGTAGTATAGCAAATTCACCCCTCCACTTT. The encoded protein is CASSIANSPLHF.

V and J are TRBV24-1 and TRBJ2-1; TRBD2 agrees at 14 bases. CDR3 length: 18 amino acids. The V segment lost 0 bases and the J segment 7 bases; nucleotides outside the gene matches: 7. Germline CDR1 is KGHDR and CDR2 is SFDVKD. CDR3 in amino acids: CATSDLGTSGSYWNEQFF. The CDR3 DNA reads TGTGCCACCAGTGATTTGGGGACTAGCGGGAGTTATTGGAATGAGCAGTTCTTC.

V and J are TRBV28 and TRBJ2-3; 7 nucleotides line up with TRBD1. Germline V gene lookup returns CDR1 MDHEN and CDR2 SYDVKM. The CDR3 has 15 amino acids. V shed 9 bases, J shed 0 bases, and the junction held 9 bases outside the gene matches. CDR3 in amino acids: CASFQGVPSTDTQYF. For the CDR3, the DNA is TGTGCCAGTTTTCAGGGGGTACCTAGCACAGATACGCAGTATTTT.

The CDR3 sequence: CASTPQGMGDQPQHF. In DNA, the CDR3 is TGTGCCAGCACCCCACAGGGCATGGGTGATCAGCCCCAGCATTTT. V and J are TRBV28 and TRBJ1-5, with D possibly matching TRBD1 (6 bases). Germline assignment: CDR1 MDHEN and CDR2 SYDVKM. Trimming took off 7 bases at V and 5 bases at J, with 18 bases between the two ends. The CDR3 is 15 residues long.

The chain carries TRBV7-9 and TRBJ1-1, with D unclear. Trimming took off 4 bases at V and 3 bases at J, with 3 bases between the two ends. The length of the CDR3 is 11 residues. Germline lookup yields CDR1 SEHNR and CDR2 FQNEAQ (reference sequence). CDR3 loop: CASSSDTEAFF. The DNA for the CDR3 is TGTGCCAGCAGCTCGGACACTGAAGCTTTCTTT.

The rearrangement uses TRBV4-3 and TRBJ2-1; D is unresolved. Trimming shortened V by 4 bases and J by 0 bases, and 10 bases separated the two germline ends. The CDR3 is 15 residues long. Germline V CDR1 and CDR2: LGHNA, YSLEER. CDR3 loop: CASSRSSSSYNEQFF. The CDR3 DNA reads TGCGCCAGCAGCCGAAGCTCGAGCTCCTACAATGAGCAGTTCTTC.

By sample fraction, this clone is large. This chain connects TRBV3-1 (or the pseudogene TRBV3-2) to TRBJ1-2; weak D call: TRBD1 (6 bases). Trimming removed 3 bases at V and 8 bases at J, with 13 bases between. The germline gives CDR1 LGHDT, CDR2 YNNKEL (reference sequence). The length of the CDR3 is 13 residues. The CDR3 coding sequence is TGTGCCAGCAGCCACGGACAGATTTGGGGCTACACCTTC. Its protein is CASSHGQIWGYTF.